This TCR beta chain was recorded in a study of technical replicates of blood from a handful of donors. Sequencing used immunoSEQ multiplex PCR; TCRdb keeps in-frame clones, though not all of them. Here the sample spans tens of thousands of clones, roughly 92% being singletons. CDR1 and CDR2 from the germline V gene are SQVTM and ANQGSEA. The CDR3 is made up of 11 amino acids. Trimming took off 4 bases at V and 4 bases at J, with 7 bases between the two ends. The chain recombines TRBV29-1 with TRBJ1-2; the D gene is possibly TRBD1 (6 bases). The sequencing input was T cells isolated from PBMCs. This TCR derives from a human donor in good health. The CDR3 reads CSVVGGYGYTF. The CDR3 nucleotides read TGCAGCGTTGTAGGGGGCTATGGCTACACCTTC.